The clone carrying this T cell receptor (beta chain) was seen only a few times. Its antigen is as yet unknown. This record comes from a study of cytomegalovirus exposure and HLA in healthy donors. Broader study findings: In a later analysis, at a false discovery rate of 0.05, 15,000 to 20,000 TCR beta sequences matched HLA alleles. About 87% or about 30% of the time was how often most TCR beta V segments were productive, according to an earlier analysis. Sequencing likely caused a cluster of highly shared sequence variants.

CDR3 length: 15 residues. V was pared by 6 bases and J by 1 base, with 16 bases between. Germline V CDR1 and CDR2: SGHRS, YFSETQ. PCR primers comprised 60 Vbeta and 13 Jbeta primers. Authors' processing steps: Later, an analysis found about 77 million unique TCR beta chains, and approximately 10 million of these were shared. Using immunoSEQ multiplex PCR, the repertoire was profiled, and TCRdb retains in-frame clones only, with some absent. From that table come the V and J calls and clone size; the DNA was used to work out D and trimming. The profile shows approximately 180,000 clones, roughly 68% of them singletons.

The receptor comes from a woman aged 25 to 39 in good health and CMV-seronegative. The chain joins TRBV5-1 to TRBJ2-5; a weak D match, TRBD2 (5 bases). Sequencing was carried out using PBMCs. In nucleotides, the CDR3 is TGCGCCAGCACCAAGCGACTACTATCCCAAGAGACCCAGTACTTC. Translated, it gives CASTKRLLSQETQYF.